This TCR beta chain was captured by sequencing in a study of blood T cell repertoires in COVID-19 (dated by TCRdb to the early 2020s). Background on the whole study: Collaborator samples came from the United States, Italy and Spain and covered acute and convalescent phases of COVID-19. The prospective study material was composed of cDNA or gDNA derived from T cells, B-cell-depleted T cells, or PBMCs. Deeply sampled blood TCRbeta repertoires from subjects exposed to, actively infected with, or recovered from COVID-19 were included in the dataset. A freely available public database, intended as a resource for researchers studying the immune response to SARS-CoV-2, is where the repertoires were released. Samples were obtained from the ongoing ImmuneRACE study (first 160 participants) and from over 1,000 subjects provided by 6 global collaborators. The sample metadata nearly always contained a de-identified subject ID, COVID-19 status, age in years and sex. Where HLA class I and class II types were available, the types were taken from metadata supplied by the sample provider, not from assay-based typing.

Based on the germline V gene (reference sequence), the CDR1 and CDR2 sequences are LGHDT and YNNKEL. Taken from cysteine to phenylalanine, the CDR3 has 14 residues. Only the CDR3 part of the read is kept: 42 bases, read in frame from the first base. V is pared back by 0 bases and J by 7 bases, with 13 bases lying between the germline termini. The immunoSEQ Assay, a bias-controlled multiplex PCR, was used to amplify TCRbeta CDR3 regions from genomic DNA. Processing in the source paper ran as follows. Nucleated cell counts per sample were estimated from amplification of reference gene primers within the assay. To quantify the absolute abundance of each unique TCRbeta CDR3 rearrangement, sequence reads were collapsed and filtered. For each sample, productive Simpson clonality was calculated by taking the square root of Simpson's diversity index across productive rearrangements. This immuneACCESS table, as held by TCRdb, lists in-frame sequences with V and J called but not all clones. Of the missing ones, under half trace to an unresolved V gene in checked studies; the others have no known cause. V, J and clone size reflect that table, while D and trimming were determined from the DNA. This sample holds around 47,000 clones; around 87% were observed only once. Of the sample, 3.5% to 5% falls within the top ten clones.

Concerning this clone itself: It lacks a known antigen. Per-nucleotide qualities are absent, and no much larger clonotype sits a single base away.

In Seattle, one collaborating source enrolled patients while the infection was active and tracked those patients longitudinally over the course of disease. Collaborating institutions collected whole blood in K2EDTA tubes following their own protocols. For TCRbeta analysis, collaborator samples were shipped as frozen whole blood, as isolated PBMCs, or as DNA extracted from either sample type. What the research found in general, with its limitations: The quantity of clinical and demographic metadata differed by source and by participant and was supplied without curation.

The sequence is built from TRBV3-1 (or the pseudogene TRBV3-2) and TRBJ2-7, with the D gene uncertain. The sample was peripheral blood. The clonotype comes from a middle-aged man with COVID-19, enrolled during active disease. The nucleotide sequence is given as TGTGCCAGCAGCCAAGATCGGTTAACTTCAGAGCAGTACTTC. Its translation is CASSQDRLTSEQYF.